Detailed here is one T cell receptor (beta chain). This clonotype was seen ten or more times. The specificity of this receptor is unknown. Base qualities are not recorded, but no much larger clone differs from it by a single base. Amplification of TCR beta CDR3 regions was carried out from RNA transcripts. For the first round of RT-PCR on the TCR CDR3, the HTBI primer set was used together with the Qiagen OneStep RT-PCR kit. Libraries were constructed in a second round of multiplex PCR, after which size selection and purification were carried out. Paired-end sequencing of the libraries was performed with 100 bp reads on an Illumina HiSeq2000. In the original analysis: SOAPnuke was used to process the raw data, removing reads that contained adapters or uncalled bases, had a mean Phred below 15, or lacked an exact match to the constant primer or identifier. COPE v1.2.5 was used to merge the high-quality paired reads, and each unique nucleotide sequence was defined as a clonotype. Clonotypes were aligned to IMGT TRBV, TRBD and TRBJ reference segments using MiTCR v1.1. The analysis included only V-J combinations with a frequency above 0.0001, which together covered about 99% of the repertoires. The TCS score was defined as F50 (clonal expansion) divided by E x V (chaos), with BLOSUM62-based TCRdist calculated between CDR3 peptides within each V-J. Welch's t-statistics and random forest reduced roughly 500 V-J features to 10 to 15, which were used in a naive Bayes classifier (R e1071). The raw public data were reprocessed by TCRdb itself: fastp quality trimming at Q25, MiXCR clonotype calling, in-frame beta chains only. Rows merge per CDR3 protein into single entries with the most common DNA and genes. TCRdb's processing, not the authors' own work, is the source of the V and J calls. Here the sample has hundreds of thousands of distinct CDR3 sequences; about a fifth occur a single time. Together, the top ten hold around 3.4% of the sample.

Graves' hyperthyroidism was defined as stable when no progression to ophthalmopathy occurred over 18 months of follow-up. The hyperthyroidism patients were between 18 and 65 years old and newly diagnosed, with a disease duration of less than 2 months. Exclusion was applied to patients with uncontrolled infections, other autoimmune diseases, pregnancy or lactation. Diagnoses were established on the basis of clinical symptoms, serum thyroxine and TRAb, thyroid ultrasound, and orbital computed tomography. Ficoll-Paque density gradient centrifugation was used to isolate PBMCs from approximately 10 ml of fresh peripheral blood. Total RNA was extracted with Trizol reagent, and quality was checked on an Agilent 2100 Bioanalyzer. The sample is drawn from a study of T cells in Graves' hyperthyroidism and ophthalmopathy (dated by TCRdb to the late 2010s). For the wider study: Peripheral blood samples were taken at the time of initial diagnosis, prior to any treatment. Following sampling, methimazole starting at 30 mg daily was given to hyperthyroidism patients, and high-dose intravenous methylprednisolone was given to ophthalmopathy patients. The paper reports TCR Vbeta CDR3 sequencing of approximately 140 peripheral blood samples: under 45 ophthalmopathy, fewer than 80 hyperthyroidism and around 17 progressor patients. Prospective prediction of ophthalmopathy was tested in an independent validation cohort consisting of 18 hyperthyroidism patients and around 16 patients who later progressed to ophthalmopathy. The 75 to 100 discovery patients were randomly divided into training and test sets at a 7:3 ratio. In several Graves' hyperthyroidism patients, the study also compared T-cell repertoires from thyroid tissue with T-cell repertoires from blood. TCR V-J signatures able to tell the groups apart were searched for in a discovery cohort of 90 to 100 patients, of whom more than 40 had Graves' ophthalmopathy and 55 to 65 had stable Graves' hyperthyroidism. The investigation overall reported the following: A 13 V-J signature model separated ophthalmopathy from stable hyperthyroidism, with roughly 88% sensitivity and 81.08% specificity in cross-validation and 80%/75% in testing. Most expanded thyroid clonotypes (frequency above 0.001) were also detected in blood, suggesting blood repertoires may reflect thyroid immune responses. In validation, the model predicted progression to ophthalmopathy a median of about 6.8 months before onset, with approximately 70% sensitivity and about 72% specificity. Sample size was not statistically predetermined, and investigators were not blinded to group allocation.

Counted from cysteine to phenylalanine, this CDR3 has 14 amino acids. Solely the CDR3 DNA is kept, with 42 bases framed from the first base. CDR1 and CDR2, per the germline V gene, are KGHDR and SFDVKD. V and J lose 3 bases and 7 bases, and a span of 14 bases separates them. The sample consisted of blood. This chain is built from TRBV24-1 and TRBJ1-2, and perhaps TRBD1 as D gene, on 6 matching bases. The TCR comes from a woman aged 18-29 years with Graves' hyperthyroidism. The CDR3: CATSDPTGWGGYTF. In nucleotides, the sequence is TGTGCCACCAGTGATCCCACAGGGTGGGGTGGCTACACCTTC.